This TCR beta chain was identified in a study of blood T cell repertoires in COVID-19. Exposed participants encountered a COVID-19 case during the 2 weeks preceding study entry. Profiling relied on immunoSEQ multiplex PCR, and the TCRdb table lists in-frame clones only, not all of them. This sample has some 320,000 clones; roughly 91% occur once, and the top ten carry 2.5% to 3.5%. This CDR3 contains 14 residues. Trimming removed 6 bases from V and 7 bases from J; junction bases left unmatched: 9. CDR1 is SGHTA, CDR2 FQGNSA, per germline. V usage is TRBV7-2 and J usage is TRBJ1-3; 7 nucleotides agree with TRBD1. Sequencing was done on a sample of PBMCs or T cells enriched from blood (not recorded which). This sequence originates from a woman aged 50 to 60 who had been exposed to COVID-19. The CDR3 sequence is CASRATGRRNTIYF. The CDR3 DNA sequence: TGTGCCAGCAGAGCGACAGGGAGACGGAACACCATATATTTT. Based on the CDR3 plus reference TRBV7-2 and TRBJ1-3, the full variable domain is GAGVSQSPSNKVTEKGKDVELRCDPISGHTALYWYRQSLGQGLEFLIYFQGNSAPDKSGLPSDRFSAERTGGSVSTLTIQRTQQEDSAVYLCASRATGRRNTIYFGEGSWLTVV.